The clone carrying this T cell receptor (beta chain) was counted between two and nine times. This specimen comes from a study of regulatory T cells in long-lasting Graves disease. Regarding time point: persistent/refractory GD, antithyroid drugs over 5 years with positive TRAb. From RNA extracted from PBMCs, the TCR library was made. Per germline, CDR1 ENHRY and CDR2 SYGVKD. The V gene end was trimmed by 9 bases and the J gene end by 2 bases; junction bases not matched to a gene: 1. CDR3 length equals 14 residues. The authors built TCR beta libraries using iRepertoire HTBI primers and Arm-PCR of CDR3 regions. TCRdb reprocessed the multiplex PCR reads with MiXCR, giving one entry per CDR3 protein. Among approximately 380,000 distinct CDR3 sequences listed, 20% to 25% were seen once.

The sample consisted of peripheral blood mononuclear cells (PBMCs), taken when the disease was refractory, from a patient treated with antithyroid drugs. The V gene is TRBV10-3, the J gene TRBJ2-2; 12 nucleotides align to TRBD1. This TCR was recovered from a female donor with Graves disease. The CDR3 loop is CAIGTGGNTGELFF. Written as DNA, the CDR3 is TGTGCCATTGGGACAGGGGGCAACACCGGGGAGCTGTTTTTT.